Presented here are 24 T cell receptor beta chains from one specimen sequenced in a study of cytotoxic CD8 clonotypes in ibrutinib-treated CLL. The table came from immunoSEQ multiplex PCR; TCRdb's copy has only in-frame clones and leaves some out. The sample gives about 300,000 clones, 70% to 80% of which show up once; around 5.1% is in the top ten. The sequenced sample was PBMCs, obtained at disease progression, from a patient treated with ibrutinib. The receptors were sampled from a human donor with chronic lymphocytic leukemia.

CDR3 DNA: TGTGCCATCAGTAGGACAGGTTCCGTGGTCACCGGGGAGCTGTTTTTT. Encoded protein: CAISRTGSVVTGELFF. The chain joins TRBV10-3 to TRBJ2-2; 7 nucleotides align to TRBD1. This CDR3 spans 16 amino acids. With V trimmed by 5 bases and J by 4 bases, 10 bases remained unmatched. The germline gives CDR1 ENHRY, CDR2 SYGVKD.

V gene TRBV9 combines with J gene TRBJ1-2, with TRBD1 matching over 7 bases. Germline V gives CDR1 SGDLS, CDR2 YYNGEE. Trimming took 0 bases from V and 4 from J; bases not matched to a gene: 6. The CDR3 totals 15 residues. DNA for the CDR3: TGTGCCAGCAGCGTAGGTGGGAGACAGGGCTATGGCTACACCTTC. Translating gives CASSVGGRQGYGYTF.

The chain links TRBV28 to TRBJ1-5; TRBD1 matches 8 bases. Germline assignment: CDR1 MDHEN and CDR2 SYDVKM. The CDR3 consists of 15 residues. Germline trimming cut 2 bases from V and 5 bases from J; bases unmatched to any gene: 5. The CDR3 protein is CASSLAGQGYQPQHF. CDR3 nucleotides: TGTGCCAGCAGTTTAGCTGGACAGGGATATCAGCCCCAGCATTTT.

The rearrangement joins TRBV10-3 to TRBJ2-3; 8 bases align to TRBD1. Trimming took 6 bases from V and 6 from J; bases not matched to a gene: 11. CDR3 size: 15 residues. Germline assignment: CDR1 ENHRY and CDR2 SYGVKD. CDR3 sequence: CAISLDRGFGDTQYF. The CDR3, as DNA: TGTGCCATCAGCCTCGACAGGGGATTCGGGGATACGCAGTATTTT.

This clone showed up just once. The chain employs TRBV10-3 and TRBJ2-3; 7 bases fit TRBD1. Germline V gives CDR1 ENHRY, CDR2 SYGVKD. After removal of 0 bases from V and 0 bases from J, the junction contained 3 bases not matched to a gene. The CDR3 runs 16 residues. CDR3 coding DNA: TGTGCCATCAGTGAGTCGACAGGGCCTAGCACAGATACGCAGTATTTT. This gives the protein CAISESTGPSTDTQYF.

V usage is TRBV6-1 and J usage is TRBJ1-2; tentatively, D is TRBD1 (6 bases). Germline CDR1 and CDR2: MNHNS and SASEGT. V was cut by 6 bases and J by 6 bases, with 14 bases left in between. This CDR3 is 13 amino acids long. CDR3 protein: CASSGGVLDGYTF. The CDR3 DNA is TGTGCCAGCAGCGGGGGCGTATTGGATGGCTACACCTTC.

The V and J genes are TRBV7-9 and TRBJ1-2; 10 positions match TRBD1. Germline CDR1 reads SEHNR; CDR2 reads FQNEAQ (reference sequence). This CDR3 has 18 residues. The trim removed 5 bases at V and 2 bases at J, leaving 14 bases unmatched. The CDR3 DNA sequence: TGTGCCAGCAGCAGCCGAGGGGGACAGGGGACCGAGAACTATGGCTACACCTTC. Protein sequence: CASSSRGGQGTENYGYTF. The whole variable domain, filled in from reference TRBV7-9 and TRBJ1-2, reads DTGVSQNPRHKITKRGQNVTFRCDPISEHNRLYWYRQTLGQGPEFLTYFQNEAQLEKSRLLSDRFSAERPKGSFSTLEIQRTEQGDSAMYLCASSSRGGQGTENYGYTFGSGTRLTVV.

The gene calls are TRBV6-5 and TRBJ2-7; TRBD1 might be the D (5 bases). The CDR3 contains 13 residues. Germline loops: CDR1 MNHEY, CDR2 SVGAGI. V lost 6 bases and J 9 bases, leaving 18 bases between the germline ends. In DNA form, the CDR3 reads TGTGCCAGCAGGAACGGACCTAGGGGTTCGCAGTACTTC. This codes for CASRNGPRGSQYF.

This clone was observed a handful of times. Here the CDR3 reads CASSLNLGYGYTF. The CDR3 region has the DNA TGTGCCAGCAGCTTAAACCTGGGCTATGGCTACACCTTC. This chain uses TRBV7-9 with TRBJ1-2; no firm D call. V lost 2 bases and J 4 bases, leaving 8 bases between the germline ends. The CDR3 contains 13 residues. Germline V gives CDR1 SEHNR, CDR2 FQNEAQ (reference sequence).

This rearrangement joins TRBV12-5 to TRBJ1-2; 8 positions agree with TRBD1. This CDR3 is built from 13 residues. V was pared by 2 bases and J by 8 bases, with 4 bases of the junction left unmatched. Germline CDR1 is LGHNT and CDR2 is FRNRAP. This chain's CDR3 is CASGLQGATGYTF. The DNA for the CDR3 is TGTGCTAGTGGTTTGCAGGGGGCCACCGGCTACACCTTC.

This clone was detected only a few times. The V gene is TRBV2, the J gene TRBJ2-3, with unresolved D. Germline CDR1 reads SNHLY; CDR2 reads FYNNEI. The V end was cut by 7 bases, the J end by 2 bases, with 7 bases between. CDR3 length: 12 amino acids. CDR3 protein: CASIANTDTQYF. CDR3 coding DNA: TGTGCCAGCATAGCCAACACAGATACGCAGTATTTT.

The chain employs TRBV6-1 and TRBJ2-5; D is unresolved. CDR3 size: 15 residues. V was cut by 0 bases and J by 5 bases, with 13 bases left in between. Germline lookup yields CDR1 MNHNS and CDR2 SASEGT. The CDR3 bases are TGTGCCAGCAGTGAAGCTTCCCAGCCCGGTGAGACCCAGTACTTC. Translation: CASSEASQPGETQYF.

This clone has a single count. The chain links TRBV5-1 to TRBJ1-5, with D uncertain. Germline lookup yields CDR1 SGHRS and CDR2 YFSETQ. This CDR3 region has 15 residues. The germline V and J ends were trimmed by 0 bases and 1 base, with 8 bases remaining between them. The CDR3 protein is CASSLGPRSNQPQHF. CDR3 coding DNA: TGCGCCAGCAGCTTGGGGCCACGGAGCAATCAGCCCCAGCATTTT.

Here the CDR3 reads CASSYGGGGYTF. The DNA for the CDR3 is TGTGCCAGCAGTTACGGGGGCGGTGGCTACACCTTC. The V gene is TRBV6-5, the J gene TRBJ1-2, with TRBD1 as a possible D gene (6 bases). This CDR3 contains 12 residues. CDR1 is MNHEY and CDR2 is SVGAGI in the germline V gene. V was clipped by 2 bases and J by 7 bases, with 8 bases between them.

This rearrangement joins TRBV5-1 to TRBJ2-3; D unclear. CDR3 length equals 13 residues. V was pared by 5 bases and J by 6 bases, with 13 bases between. Germline CDR1 reads SGHRS; CDR2 reads YFSETQ. CDR3 DNA: TGCGCCAGCAGTAACAAGCTTTGGGATACGCAGTATTTT. This sequence encodes CASSNKLWDTQYF.

The chain recombines TRBV28 with TRBJ1-2; tentative D call: TRBD1 (5 bases). Germline lookup yields CDR1 MDHEN and CDR2 SYDVKM. The CDR3 covers 15 residues. V was clipped by 4 bases and J by 0 bases, with 12 bases between them. This chain's CDR3 is CASSSGGLANYGYTF. Written as DNA, the CDR3 is TGTGCCAGCAGTTCTGGGGGATTAGCTAACTATGGCTACACCTTC.

This chain connects TRBV4-1 to TRBJ2-2; no definite D call. V was trimmed by 1 base and J by 6 bases, leaving 9 bases between them. The V gene's germline CDR1 is MGHRA and CDR2 YSYEKL. The CDR3 extends over 14 amino acids. In DNA, the CDR3 is TGCGCCAGCAGCCAAGGTCTCGGGCCCGGGGAGCTGTTTTTT. Translating it yields CASSQGLGPGELFF.

This clone was seen a handful of times. The rearrangement uses TRBV2 and TRBJ2-7; 8 positions match TRBD2. Germline trimming cut 6 bases from V and 3 bases from J; bases unmatched to any gene: 7. From germline, CDR1 is SNHLY and CDR2 FYNNEI. There are 14 residues in the CDR3. The CDR3 loop reads CASRPSGRGYEQYF. CDR3 bases: TGTGCCAGCAGACCCAGCGGGAGAGGCTACGAGCAGTACTTC.

This chain connects TRBV5-6 to TRBJ2-7; D is unclear. Germline CDR1 reads SGHDT; CDR2 reads YYEEEE. Trimming removed 0 bases from V and 2 bases from J, with 6 bases in between. This CDR3 contains 13 residues. In DNA, the CDR3 is TGTGCCAGCAGCTTGGACAGCCCCTACGAGCAGTACTTC. The encoded protein is CASSLDSPYEQYF.

The CDR3 DNA reads TGCAGCGGCCGACAGGAAGCCATGAACACTGAAGCTTTCTTT. As protein: CSGRQEAMNTEAFF. The gene calls are TRBV29-1 and TRBJ1-1; D may be TRBD1 (6 bases). There are 14 residues in the CDR3. Trimming cost V 7 bases and J 0 bases, with 15 bases left between them. CDR1 is SQVTM, CDR2 ANQGSEA, per germline.

This rearrangement joins TRBV13 to TRBJ1-2; maybe TRBD1 (5 bases). CDR3 length: 18 residues. V was shortened by 3 bases and J by 2 bases, with 22 bases between the two germline ends. The germline V gene encodes CDR1 PRHDT and CDR2 FYEKMQ (reference sequence). For the CDR3, the DNA is TGTGCCAGCAGCTTGGGCAATTCCCGGGACCCACGAAACTATGGCTACACCTTC. Protein product: CASSLGNSRDPRNYGYTF. Together with reference TRBV13 and TRBJ1-2, the CDR3 gives the full variable domain: AAGVIQSPRHLIKEKRETATLKCYPIPRHDTVYWYQQGPGQDPQFLISFYEKMQSDKGSIPDRFSAQQFSDYHSELNMSSLELGDSALYFCASSLGNSRDPRNYGYTFGSGTRLTVV.

This clone occurred once. The genes are TRBV11-3 and TRBJ2-3, with D possibly being TRBD1 (5 bases). CDR1 SGHNT and CDR2 YENEEA come from the germline V gene. V lost 5 bases to trimming and J lost 4 bases, with 16 bases between them. The length of the CDR3 is 15 residues. Here the CDR3 reads CASSTGQGGSDTQYF. The DNA for the CDR3 is TGTGCCAGCAGCACAGGCCAGGGTGGGTCAGATACGCAGTATTTT. The whole variable domain, filled in from reference TRBV11-3 and TRBJ2-3, reads EAGVVQSPRYKIIEKKQPVAFWCNPISGHNTLYWYLQNLGQGPELLIRYENEEAVDDSQLPKDRFSAERLKGVDSTLKIQPAELGDSAVYLCASSTGQGGSDTQYFGPGTRLTVL.

This CDR3 is CASLSLAGVDTGELFF. The DNA for the CDR3 is TGTGCCAGCCTTAGCCTAGCGGGGGTTGACACCGGGGAGCTGTTTTTT. The V gene is TRBV7-6, the J gene TRBJ2-2; 10 nucleotides line up with TRBD2. With V trimmed by 8 bases and J by 3 bases, 9 bases remained unmatched. The CDR3 sequence is 16 residues long. CDR1 is SGHVS and CDR2 is FNYEAQ in the germline V gene.

The V gene is TRBV7-3, the J gene TRBJ2-2, with D possibly TRBD2 on 5 matching bases. The CDR3 runs 14 residues. Per the germline V gene, CDR1 is SGHTA and CDR2 is FQGTGA. The ends were cut back, 5 bases at V and 3 bases at J, with 10 bases in the middle. The CDR3 coding sequence is TGTGCCAGCAGCCCCGGGATTCACACCGGGGAGCTGTTTTTT. It specifies CASSPGIHTGELFF.